A selection of T cell receptor beta chains follows, all from one sample in a study of OX40 agonist ivuxolimab in advanced cancers. Generated by immunoSEQ multiplex PCR, the TCRdb table keeps only in-frame clones and is missing some. The repertoire holds nearly 80,000 clones, with about 83% as singletons. Sequencing was performed on CD4+ or CD8+ T cells sorted from blood, taken in a trial of the OX40 agonist ivuxolimab. The receptors were sampled from an adult with an advanced solid tumor such as melanoma, head and neck, liver or kidney cancer. The CDR3 runs from the conserved cysteine through the conserved F or W. D genes are given only for firm matches. Clone sizes are given selectively: once, few, many, or a class where the clone is expanded.

cdr3_nt cdr3_aa v_call d_call clone_size j_call
TGTGCCAGCAGCCAAGTTTGGACGGGGGGCGGCTATGGCTACACCTTC CASSQVWTGGGYGYTF TRBV14 . medium-sized TRBJ1-2
TGCGCCAGCAGCAGAGGGGGCACGAGCAATCAGCCCCAGCATTTT CASSRGGTSNQPQHF TRBV5-1 TRBD1 . TRBJ1-5
TGTGCCAGTAGTGCAGGGATTGGCGGATACTACGAGCAGTACTTC CASSAGIGGYYEQYF TRBV19 . many TRBJ2-7
TGTGCCAGCAGTGACCTCTCGCTTCAGCCCCAGCATTTT CASSDLSLQPQHF TRBV6-1 . . TRBJ1-5
TGTGCCAGCAGTTCCCCCGGACAGGGGACCCAGTACTTC CASSSPGQGTQYF TRBV6-5 TRBD1 . TRBJ2-5
TGTGCCAGCAGCTTGGCCCGTTCCGCAGGGGGCTACGAGCAGTACTTC CASSLARSAGGYEQYF TRBV5-4 TRBD1 . TRBJ2-7
TGTGCCAGCAGGCCTGGAGGATCGCGAAAAAAAAAGACCCAGTACTTC CASRPGGSRKKKTQYF TRBV6-6 . . TRBJ2-5
TGTGCCAGCAGTGAAGCGCAGGGGTCCCAGCGATGGGAGACCCAGTACTTC CASSEAQGSQRWETQYF TRBV6-1 . once TRBJ2-5
TGCGCCAGCAGCTCCGGACAGGCCCGGGAGACCCAGTACTTC CASSSGQARETQYF TRBV5-1 TRBD1 . TRBJ2-5
TGTGCCAGCCACGTCGCGGGGGTGGCGTCTAGCACAGATACGCAGTATTTT CASHVAGVASSTDTQYF TRBV28 TRBD2 . TRBJ2-3
TGTGCCAGCAGTTTAAGTCCTAGCGGGAGTTCAAGGACCGGGGAGCTGTTTTTT CASSLSPSGSSRTGELFF TRBV28 TRBD2 . TRBJ2-2
TGTGCCAGCAGCCGCCCGGGAATACAGGCCGCTGAAGCTTTCTTT CASSRPGIQAAEAFF TRBV4-2 . once TRBJ1-1
TGTGCCAGCAGCGTAGGGTTGGAGCGGTTGTCCTACGAGCAGTACTTC CASSVGLERLSYEQYF TRBV9 . few TRBJ2-7
TGTGCCACCAGCAGAGGACAGGGGTTGAACTATGGCTACACCTTC CATSRGQGLNYGYTF TRBV15 TRBD1 . TRBJ1-2
TGTGCCAGCAGTGAGGAAGGGGGAGAGACCCAGTACTTC CASSEEGGETQYF TRBV6-5 . . TRBJ2-5
TGTGCCAGCAGCTTACTTATCGGGGTGACTAATGAAAAACTGTTTTTT CASSLLIGVTNEKLFF TRBV7-8 . . TRBJ1-4
TGTGCCAGCAGTGGAGAAGCGGGGGGATACAATGAGCAGTTCTTC CASSGEAGGYNEQFF TRBV2 TRBD2 . TRBJ2-1
TGTGCCACCAGCAGAGACTTGGGGGCCGGGGAGCTGTTTTTT CATSRDLGAGELFF TRBV15 . . TRBJ2-2
TGTGCCAGCAGCCGCCTAGGACAATCCTACGAGCAGTACTTC CASSRLGQSYEQYF TRBV27 . . TRBJ2-7
TGTGCCAGCGTGACCGTTAACAGGGGCGAGCAGCCCCAGCATTTT CASVTVNRGEQPQHF TRBV6-1 TRBD1 . TRBJ1-5
TGTGCCAGCAGCTCAGACCCCTTTTACAATGAGCAGTTCTTC CASSSDPFYNEQFF TRBV7-6 . . TRBJ2-1
TGCACCAGCAGCGGGATGGACTTAGGGTACCACGAGCAGTACTTC CTSSGMDLGYHEQYF TRBV1 . once TRBJ2-7
TGTGCCAGCAGCTTAGGTGGAGGGTACTCCTACGAGCAGTACTTC CASSLGGGYSYEQYF TRBV7-2 . once TRBJ2-7
TGCGCCAGCAGCTTGGAGGCAGGGTTAATTTCCGGGGAGCTGTTTTTT CASSLEAGLISGELFF TRBV5-1 . once TRBJ2-2
TGTGCCTGGAGTGTACGGGTCCTGGAGACCCAGTACTTC CAWSVRVLETQYF TRBV30 . . TRBJ2-5
TGTGCCAGCAGGCGGGACATCTCCTACGAGCAGTACTTC CASRRDISYEQYF TRBV6-1 . . TRBJ2-7
TGTGCCAGCAGCTTAAGTGCAGGGAACTATCCAGATACGCAGTATTTT CASSLSAGNYPDTQYF TRBV7-8 . . TRBJ2-3
TGTGCCAGTAGTCCCCTTGGGCAGGGTTATAGCAATCAGCCCCAGCATTTT CASSPLGQGYSNQPQHF TRBV19 . . TRBJ1-5
TGCGCCAGCAGCTTGGCTATCAACACTGAAGCTTTCTTT CASSLAINTEAFF TRBV5-1 . . TRBJ1-1
TGTGCCAGTAGTCCGGCCGGGGGGACGAATGAAAAACTGTTTTTT CASSPAGGTNEKLFF TRBV19 . once TRBJ1-4
TGCAGGGGGGGAGCTTTTGGAGCTTTCTTT CRGGAFGAFF TRBV20-1 . . TRBJ1-1
TGTGCCACATCGGCTAGCGGGGCCAATGAGCAGTTCTTC CATSASGANEQFF TRBV7-9 TRBD2 . TRBJ2-1
TGTGCCAGTAGTATATCACTAGCGGACACAGATACGCAGTATTTT CASSISLADTDTQYF TRBV19 TRBD2 . TRBJ2-3
TGTGCCAGTAGTATCTCTTTCGGGACCCTTACCTACGAGCAGTACTTC CASSISFGTLTYEQYF TRBV19 . . TRBJ2-7
TGTGCCAGCAGCTTCAACCGACAGGATGGCTACACCTTC CASSFNRQDGYTF TRBV13 . . TRBJ1-2
TGTGCCAGCTCACCAATCCAAGAGACCCAGTACTTC CASSPIQETQYF TRBV18 . . TRBJ2-5
TGTGCCAGTAGTGTTACAGATGGAGAGACCCAGTACTTC CASSVTDGETQYF TRBV19 . . TRBJ2-5
TGTGCCAGCAGCCCTCGTTGGGGTGTCGGAAGCAACCAAGAGACCCAGTACTTC CASSPRWGVGSNQETQYF TRBV7-2 . . TRBJ2-5
TGTGCCAGCAGTGGAGGGTGGGACTATGGCTACACCTTC CASSGGWDYGYTF TRBV2 . . TRBJ1-2
TGCGCCAGCAGCTTGAGTGTGGGGTTAAGCTCTGGAAACACCATATATTTT CASSLSVGLSSGNTIYF TRBV5-1 . . TRBJ1-3
TGCAGCGTTGAAGATTTAGAGGGGGTAGCGCGGGGTGGCTACACCTTC CSVEDLEGVARGGYTF TRBV29-1 . . TRBJ1-2
TGTGCCAGCAGCTTAGATCCTCACAATGAGCAGTTCTTC CASSLDPHNEQFF TRBV11-2 . . TRBJ2-1
TGTGCCAGCAGCAAACAGGGTCCCCAAGAGACCCAGTACTTC CASSKQGPQETQYF TRBV21-1 . few TRBJ2-5
TGCGCCAGCAGCCCCGGAGATCCAACTAATGAAAAACTGTTTTTT CASSPGDPTNEKLFF TRBV5-1 . . TRBJ1-4
TGTGCCTGGAGTGAAGGATTGGCGAGGAGTAATCAGCCCCAGCATTTT CAWSEGLARSNQPQHF TRBV30 . . TRBJ1-5
TGCGCCAGCAACGAGGGAGGGGCTCAGCGAGAGACCCAGTACTTC CASNEGGAQRETQYF TRBV5-1 TRBD2 . TRBJ2-5